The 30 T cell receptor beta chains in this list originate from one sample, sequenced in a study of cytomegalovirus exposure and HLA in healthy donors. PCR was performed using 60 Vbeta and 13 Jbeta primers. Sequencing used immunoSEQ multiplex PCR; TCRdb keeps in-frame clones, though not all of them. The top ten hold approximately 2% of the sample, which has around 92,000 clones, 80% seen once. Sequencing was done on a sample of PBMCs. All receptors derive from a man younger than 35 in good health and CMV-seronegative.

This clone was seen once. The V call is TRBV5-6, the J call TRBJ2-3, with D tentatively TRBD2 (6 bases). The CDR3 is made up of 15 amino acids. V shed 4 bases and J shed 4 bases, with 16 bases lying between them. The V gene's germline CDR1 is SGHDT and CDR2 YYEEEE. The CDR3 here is CASSRWRDGADTQYF. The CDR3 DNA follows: TGTGCCAGCAGCCGGTGGAGGGACGGGGCAGATACGCAGTATTTT.

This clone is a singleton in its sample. The DNA for the CDR3 is TGTGCCAGCAGCCGAACTAGCGGGGGCACTGAGTACTTC. It translates to CASSRTSGGTEYF. J is TRBJ2-5 and V is TRBV9, with 11 bases matching TRBD2. In germline, CDR1 is SGDLS, CDR2 YYNGEE. This CDR3 is 13 amino acids long. J was trimmed by 12 bases and V by 4 bases; bases with no gene match: 8. Full variable domain (missing parts from reference TRBV9 and TRBJ2-5): DSGVTQTPKHLITATGQRVTLRCSPRSGDLSVYWYQQSLDQGLQFLIQYYNGEERAKGNILERFSAQQFPDLHSELNLSSLELGDSALYFCASSRTSGGTEYFGPGTRLLVL.

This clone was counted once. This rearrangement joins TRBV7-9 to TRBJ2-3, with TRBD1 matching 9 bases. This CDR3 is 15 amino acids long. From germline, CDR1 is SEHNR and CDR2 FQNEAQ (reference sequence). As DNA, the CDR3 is TGTGCATATAGAGAGGACAGGGGAAGGAAAGATACGCAGTATTTT. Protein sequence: CAYREDRGRKDTQYF.

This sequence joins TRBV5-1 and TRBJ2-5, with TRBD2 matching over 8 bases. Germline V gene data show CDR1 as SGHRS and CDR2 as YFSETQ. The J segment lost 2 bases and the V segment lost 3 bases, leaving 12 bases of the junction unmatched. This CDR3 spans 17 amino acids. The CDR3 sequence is CASSSGPAGASQETQYF. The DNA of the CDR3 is TGCGCCAGCAGCTCCGGGCCAGCGGGGGCCTCACAAGAGACCCAGTACTTC.

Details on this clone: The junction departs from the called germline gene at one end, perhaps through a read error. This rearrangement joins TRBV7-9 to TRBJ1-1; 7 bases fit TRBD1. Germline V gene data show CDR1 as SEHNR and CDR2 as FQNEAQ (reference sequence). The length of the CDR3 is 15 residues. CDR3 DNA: TGTTCCAGCAGCCCATCCTGGGACAGAACAACTGAAGCTTTCTTT. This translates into CSSSPSWDRTTEAFF.

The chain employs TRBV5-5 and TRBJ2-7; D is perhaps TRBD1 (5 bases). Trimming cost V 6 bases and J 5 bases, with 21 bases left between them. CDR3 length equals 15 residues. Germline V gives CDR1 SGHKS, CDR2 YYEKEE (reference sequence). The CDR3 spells CASIQWPGASDEQYF. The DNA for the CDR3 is TGTGCCAGCATCCAATGGCCTGGGGCCTCGGACGAGCAGTACTTC.

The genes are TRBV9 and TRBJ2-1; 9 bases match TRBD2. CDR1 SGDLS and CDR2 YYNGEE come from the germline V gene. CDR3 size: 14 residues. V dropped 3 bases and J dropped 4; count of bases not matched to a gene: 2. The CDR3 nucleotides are TGTGCCAGCAGCGCTAGCGGGGAGTACAATGAGCAGTTCTTC. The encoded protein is CASSASGEYNEQFF.

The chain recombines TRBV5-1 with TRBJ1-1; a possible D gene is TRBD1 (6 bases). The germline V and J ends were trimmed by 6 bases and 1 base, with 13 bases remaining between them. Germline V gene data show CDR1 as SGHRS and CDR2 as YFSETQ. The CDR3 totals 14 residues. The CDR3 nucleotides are TGCGCCAGCAATCTACAGGGCACGAACACTGAAGCTTTCTTT. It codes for CASNLQGTNTEAFF.

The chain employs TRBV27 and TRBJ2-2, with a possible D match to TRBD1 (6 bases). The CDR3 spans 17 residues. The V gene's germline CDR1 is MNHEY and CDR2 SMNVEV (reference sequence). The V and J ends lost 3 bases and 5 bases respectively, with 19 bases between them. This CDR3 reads CASSLGAGAGLTGELFF. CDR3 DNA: TGTGCCAGCAGTTTGGGCGCAGGGGCTGGATTAACCGGGGAGCTGTTTTTT.

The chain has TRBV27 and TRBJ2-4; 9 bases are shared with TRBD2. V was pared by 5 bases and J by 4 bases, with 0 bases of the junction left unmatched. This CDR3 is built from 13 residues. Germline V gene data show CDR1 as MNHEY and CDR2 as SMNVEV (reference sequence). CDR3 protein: CASSLAGKNIQYF. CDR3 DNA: TGTGCCAGCAGTCTAGCGGGGAAAAACATTCAGTACTTC.

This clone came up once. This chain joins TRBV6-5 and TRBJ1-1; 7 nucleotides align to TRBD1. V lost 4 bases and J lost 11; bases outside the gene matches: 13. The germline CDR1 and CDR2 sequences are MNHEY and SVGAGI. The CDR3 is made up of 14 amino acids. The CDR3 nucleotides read TGTGCCAGCAGTTCCACGTGGCAACAGGGGCGGGCTTTCTTT. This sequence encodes CASSSTWQQGRAFF.

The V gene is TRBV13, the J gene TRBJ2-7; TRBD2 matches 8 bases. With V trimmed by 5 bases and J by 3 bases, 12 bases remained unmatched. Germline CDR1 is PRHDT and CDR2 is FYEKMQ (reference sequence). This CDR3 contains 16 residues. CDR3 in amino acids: CASSQAGGRVGYEQYF. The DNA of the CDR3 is TGTGCCAGCAGCCAGGCGGGGGGCCGCGTGGGCTACGAGCAGTACTTC.

The CDR3 DNA reads TGTGCCAGTAGTGGGGACATGGGAAACATTCAGTACTTC. It translates to CASSGDMGNIQYF. V is TRBV19 and J is TRBJ2-4, with D possibly being TRBD1 (6 bases). V lost 5 bases and J 6 bases, leaving 11 bases between the germline ends. Germline CDR1 is LNHDA and CDR2 is SQIVND (reference sequence). The CDR3 consists of 13 residues.

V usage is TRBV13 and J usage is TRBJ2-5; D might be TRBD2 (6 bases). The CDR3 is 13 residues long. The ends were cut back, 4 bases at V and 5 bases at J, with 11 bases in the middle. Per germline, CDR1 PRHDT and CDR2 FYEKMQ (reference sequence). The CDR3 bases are TGTGCCAGCAGCTCTGACAGCGGGGAGACCCAGTACTTC. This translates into CASSSDSGETQYF.

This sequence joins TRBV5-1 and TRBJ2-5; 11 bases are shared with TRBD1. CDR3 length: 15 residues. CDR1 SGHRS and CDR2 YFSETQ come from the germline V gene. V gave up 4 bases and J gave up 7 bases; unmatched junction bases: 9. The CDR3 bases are TGCGCCAGCAGCGTCGGGACAGGGGGTCGGGCGACCCAGTACTTC. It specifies CASSVGTGGRATQYF.

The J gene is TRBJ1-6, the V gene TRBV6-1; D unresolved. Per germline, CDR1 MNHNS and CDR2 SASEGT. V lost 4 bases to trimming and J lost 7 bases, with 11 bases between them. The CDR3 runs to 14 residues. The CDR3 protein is CASSGREINSPLHF. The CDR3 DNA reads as TGTGCCAGCAGTGGCCGGGAAATAAATTCACCCCTCCACTTT.

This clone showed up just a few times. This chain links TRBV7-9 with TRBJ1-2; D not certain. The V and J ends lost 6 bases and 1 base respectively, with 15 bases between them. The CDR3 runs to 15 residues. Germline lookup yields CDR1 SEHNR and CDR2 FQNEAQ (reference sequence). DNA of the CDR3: TGTGCCAGCAGATCCCATGGGCAGATTAACTATGGCTACACCTTC. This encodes CASRSHGQINYGYTF. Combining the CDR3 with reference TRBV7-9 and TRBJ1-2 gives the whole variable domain DTGVSQNPRHKITKRGQNVTFRCDPISEHNRLYWYRQTLGQGPEFLTYFQNEAQLEKSRLLSDRFSAERPKGSFSTLEIQRTEQGDSAMYLCASRSHGQINYGYTFGSGTRLTVV.

DNA for the CDR3: TGTGCCAGCAGTTTACGGGGTTTTGGAAACACCATATATTTT. It specifies CASSLRGFGNTIYF. The chain couples TRBV27 to TRBJ1-3; no firm D call. Trimming removed 2 bases from V and 3 bases from J, with 8 bases in between. The CDR3 has 14 residues. The germline CDR1 and CDR2 sequences are MNHEY and SMNVEV (reference sequence).

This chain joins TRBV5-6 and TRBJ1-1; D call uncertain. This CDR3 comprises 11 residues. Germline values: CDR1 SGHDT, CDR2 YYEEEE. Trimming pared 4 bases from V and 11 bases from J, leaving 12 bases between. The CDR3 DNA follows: TGTGCCAGCAGCCGCGAACCCGAGGCTTTCTTT. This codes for CASSREPEAFF.

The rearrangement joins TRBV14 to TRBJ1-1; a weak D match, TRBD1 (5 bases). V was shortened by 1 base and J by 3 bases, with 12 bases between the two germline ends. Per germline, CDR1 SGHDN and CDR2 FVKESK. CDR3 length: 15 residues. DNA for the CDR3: TGTGCCAGCAGCCAAGTCGGGGGTTCGGACACTGAAGCTTTCTTT. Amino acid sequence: CASSQVGGSDTEAFF.

The CDR3 loop is CASSRLPFPQGMNTEAFF. The CDR3 DNA sequence: TGCGCCAGCAGCCGCCTCCCCTTCCCCCAGGGCATGAACACTGAAGCTTTCTTT. The chain combines TRBV4-1 with TRBJ1-1; a weak D match, TRBD1 (5 bases). The V gene lost 4 bases and the J gene lost 0 bases, with 21 bases spanning the gap. This CDR3 is 18 amino acids long. Germline V gene sequence: CDR1 MGHRA, CDR2 YSYEKL.

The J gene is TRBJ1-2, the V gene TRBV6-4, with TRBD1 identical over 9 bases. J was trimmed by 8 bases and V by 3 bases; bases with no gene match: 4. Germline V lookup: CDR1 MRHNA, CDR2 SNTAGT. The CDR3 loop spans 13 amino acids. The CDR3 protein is CASSEGQGSGYTF. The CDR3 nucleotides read TGTGCCAGCAGTGAGGGACAGGGAAGCGGCTACACCTTC.

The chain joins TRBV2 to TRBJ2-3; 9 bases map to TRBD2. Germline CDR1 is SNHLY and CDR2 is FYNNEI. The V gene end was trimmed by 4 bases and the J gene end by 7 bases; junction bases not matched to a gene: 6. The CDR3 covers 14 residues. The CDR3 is CASSVAGGPNTQYF. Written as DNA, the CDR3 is TGTGCCAGCAGTGTGGCGGGGGGGCCAAATACGCAGTATTTT. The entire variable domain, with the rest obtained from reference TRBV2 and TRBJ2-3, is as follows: EPEVTQTPSHQVTQMGQEVILRCVPISNHLYFYWYRQILGQKVEFLVSFYNNEISEKSEIFDDQFSVERPDGSNFTLKIRSTKLEDSAMYFCASSVAGGPNTQYFGPGTRLTVL.

Here the CDR3 DNA reads TGTGCCAGCAGGCAACAGGGGAACACTGAAGCTTTCTTT. Amino acids: CASRQQGNTEAFF. The V and J genes are TRBV7-8 and TRBJ1-1, with TRBD1 as a possible D gene (6 bases). The germline CDR1 and CDR2 sequences are SGHVS and FQNEAQ. The CDR3 runs 13 residues. V lost 6 bases, J lost 1 base, and 9 bases lay in between.

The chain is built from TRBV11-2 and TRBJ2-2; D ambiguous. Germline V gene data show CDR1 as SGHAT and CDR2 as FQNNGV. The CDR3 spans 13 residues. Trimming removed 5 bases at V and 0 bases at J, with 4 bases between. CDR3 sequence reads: CASSPTNTGELFF. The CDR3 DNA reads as TGTGCCAGCAGCCCAACGAACACCGGGGAGCTGTTTTTT.

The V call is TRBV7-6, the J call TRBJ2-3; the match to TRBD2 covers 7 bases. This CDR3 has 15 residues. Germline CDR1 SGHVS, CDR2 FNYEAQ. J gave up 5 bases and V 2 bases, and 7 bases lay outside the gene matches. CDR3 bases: TGTGCCAGCAGCTTATGGGCTAGCGGAGGAGATACGCAGTATTTT. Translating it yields CASSLWASGGDTQYF.

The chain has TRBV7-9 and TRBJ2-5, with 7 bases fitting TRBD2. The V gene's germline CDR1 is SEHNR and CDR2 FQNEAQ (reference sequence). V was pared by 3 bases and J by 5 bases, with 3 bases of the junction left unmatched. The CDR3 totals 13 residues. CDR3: CASSFREGETQYF. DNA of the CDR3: TGTGCCAGCAGCTTTAGGGAGGGGGAGACCCAGTACTTC.

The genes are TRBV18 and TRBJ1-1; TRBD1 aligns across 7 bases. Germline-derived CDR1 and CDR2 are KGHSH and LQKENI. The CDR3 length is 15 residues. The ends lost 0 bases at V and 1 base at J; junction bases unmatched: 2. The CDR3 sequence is CASSPPTGTNTEAFF. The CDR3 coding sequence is TGTGCCAGCTCACCACCGACAGGGACGAACACTGAAGCTTTCTTT.

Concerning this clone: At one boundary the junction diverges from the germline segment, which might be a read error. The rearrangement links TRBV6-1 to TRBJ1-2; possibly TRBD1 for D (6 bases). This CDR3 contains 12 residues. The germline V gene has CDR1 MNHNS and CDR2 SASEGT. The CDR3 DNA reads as TGTGCCAGCAGAACAGGGAACTCTGGCTACACCTTC. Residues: CASRTGNSGYTF.

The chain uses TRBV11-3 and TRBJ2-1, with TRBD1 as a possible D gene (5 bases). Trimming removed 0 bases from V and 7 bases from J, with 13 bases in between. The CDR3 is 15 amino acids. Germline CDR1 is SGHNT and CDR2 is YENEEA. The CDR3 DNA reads TGTGCCAGCAGCTTAGAGGGGCAGGGATGGAATGAGCAGTTCTTC. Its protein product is CASSLEGQGWNEQFF.